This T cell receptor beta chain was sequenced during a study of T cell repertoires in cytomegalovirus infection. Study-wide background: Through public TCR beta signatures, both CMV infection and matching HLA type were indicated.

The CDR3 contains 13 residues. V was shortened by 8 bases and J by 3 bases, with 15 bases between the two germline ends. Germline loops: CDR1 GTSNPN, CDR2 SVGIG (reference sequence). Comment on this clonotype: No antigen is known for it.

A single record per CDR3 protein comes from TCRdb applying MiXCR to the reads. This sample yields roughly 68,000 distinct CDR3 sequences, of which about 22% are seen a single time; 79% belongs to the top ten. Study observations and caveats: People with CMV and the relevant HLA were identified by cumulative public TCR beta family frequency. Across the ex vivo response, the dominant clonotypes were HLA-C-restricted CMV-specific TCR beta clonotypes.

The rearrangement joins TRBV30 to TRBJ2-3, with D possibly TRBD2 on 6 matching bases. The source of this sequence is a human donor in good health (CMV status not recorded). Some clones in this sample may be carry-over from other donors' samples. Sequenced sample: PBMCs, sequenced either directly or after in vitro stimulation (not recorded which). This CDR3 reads CAIEGGKTDTQYF. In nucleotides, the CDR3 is TGTGCCATTGAGGGCGGGAAGACAGATACGCAGTATTTT. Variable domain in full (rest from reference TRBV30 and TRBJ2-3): SQTIHQWPATLVQPVGSPLSLECTVEGTSNPNLYWYRQAAGRGLQLLFYSVGIGQISSEVPQNLSASRPQDRQFILSSKKLLLSDSGFYLCAIEGGKTDTQYFGPGTRLTVL.